The T cell receptor beta chain described here comes from a study of T-cell reconstitution after alpha-beta-depleted transplantation in children. TCRbeta library construction was performed incorporating unique molecular identifiers. One entry per CDR3 protein results from TCRdb running MiXCR on the PCR reads. Of 440,000 or so distinct CDR3 sequences in the sample, roughly 43% were seen once. This clonotype was recorded many times. This sample comprised PBMCs, obtained before TCRalphabeta/CD19-depleted stem cell transplant. This receptor was identified in a girl aged 2 to 9 with aplastic anemia, due to receive a stem cell transplant.

CDR3 bases: TGTGCCAGCAGTTTACTATTCGGAGGGGAGAAGGATGAGCAGTTCTTC. Translating gives CASSLLFGGEKDEQFF. The chain has TRBV12-3 or TRBV12-4 and TRBJ2-1; a weak D match, TRBD2 (6 bases). This CDR3 is built from 16 residues. Trimming shortened V by 2 bases and J by 8 bases, and 19 bases separated the two germline ends.